The 20 T cell receptor beta chains presented below share a single source sample, sequenced in a study of blood T cell repertoires in COVID-19 (dated by TCRdb to the early 2020s). Receptor amplification or capture employed the immunoSEQ multiplex PCR assay. As stored in TCRdb, this immuneACCESS dataset retains in-frame rearrangements with V and J assigned. A fraction of the clones does not appear; measured against another copy, unresolved V genes explain less than half of the discrepancy, and the remainder lacks a known reason. In all, the sample holds roughly 380,000 clones, and about 90% of those were seen once. The ten largest make up 1% to 1.5% of the sample. The sample was PBMCs or T cells enriched from blood (not recorded which). Every receptor here comes from a man aged 25-40 years who had recovered from COVID-19.

The sample holds a few counts of this clone. The V and J genes are TRBV2 and TRBJ1-3, with 8 bases lining up with TRBD1. This CDR3 has 17 amino acids. CDR1 and CDR2 from the germline V gene are SNHLY and FYNNEI. V was pared by 4 bases and J by 0 bases, with 8 bases of the junction left unmatched. This chain's CDR3 is CASSVPGTGSSGNTIYF. CDR3 DNA: TGTGCCAGCAGTGTTCCCGGGACAGGAAGCTCTGGAAACACCATATATTTT.

V and J are TRBV12-5 and TRBJ1-2, with 7 nucleotides matching TRBD1. CDR1 LGHNT and CDR2 FRNRAP come from the germline V gene. Trimming cost V 2 bases and J 5 bases; bases outside gene matches: 20. This CDR3 is built from 19 residues. The CDR3 coding sequence is TGTGCTAGTGGTTTGCTCTACCTTCCGGGACAGCTTTTCCTATATGGCTACACCTTC. As protein: CASGLLYLPGQLFLYGYTF.

The chain links TRBV6-2 or TRBV6-3 to TRBJ2-7; the D gene is possibly TRBD1 (6 bases). Trimming took 0 bases from V and 2 from J, leaving 11 bases between them. CDR1 is MNHEY, CDR2 SVGEGT, per germline. The CDR3 is 15 residues long. The CDR3 bases are TGTGCCAGCAGTTACTCAATGACAGGACCCTACGAGCAGTACTTC. This sequence encodes CASSYSMTGPYEQYF.

This rearrangement joins TRBV5-4 to TRBJ1-4, with D possibly being TRBD1 (6 bases). CDR1 and CDR2 (germline): SGHNT, YYREEE (reference sequence). This CDR3 contains 14 residues. Trimming took off 4 bases at V and 7 bases at J, with 14 bases between the two ends. The CDR3 is CASSPGGLGEKLFF. DNA for the CDR3: TGTGCCAGCAGCCCGGGGGGGCTAGGTGAAAAACTGTTTTTT.

This chain uses TRBV7-2 with TRBJ1-1; D may be TRBD1 (6 bases). Germline V gives CDR1 SGHTA, CDR2 FQGNSA. The CDR3 spans 14 residues. Trimming stripped 6 bases from V and 6 bases from J, with 17 bases between. The chain's CDR3 is CASSGGGPVAEAFF. CDR3 DNA: TGTGCCAGCAGTGGTGGGGGCCCGGTCGCTGAAGCTTTCTTT.

J is TRBJ2-1 and V is TRBV27; D unclear. V lost 6 bases to trimming and J lost 7 bases, with 10 bases between them. The CDR3 is 12 amino acids. Germline loops: CDR1 MNHEY, CDR2 SMNVEV (reference sequence). CDR3 residues: CASRSIRNEQFF. CDR3 bases: TGTGCCAGCAGGAGTATTAGAAATGAGCAGTTCTTC.

The chain recombines TRBV15 with TRBJ1-5, with 8 bases fitting TRBD1. Trimming cost V 1 base and J 6 bases; bases outside gene matches: 8. The CDR3 covers 16 residues. CDR1 and CDR2 (germline): LNHNV, YYDKDF (reference sequence). CDR3 region: CATSRVGQGMGQPQHF. CDR3 sequence (DNA): TGTGCCACCAGCAGAGTCGGACAGGGAATGGGTCAGCCCCAGCATTTT.

The chain links TRBV4-3 to TRBJ1-5; D not certain. The length of the CDR3 is 15 residues. V gave up 0 bases and J gave up 6 bases, with 12 bases separating them. Germline V gene lookup returns CDR1 LGHNA and CDR2 YSLEER. CDR3 bases: TGCGCCAGCAGCCAAGATCGGCGGCTTGGTCAGCCCCAGCATTTT. This translates into CASSQDRRLGQPQHF.

The chain joins TRBV30 to TRBJ1-2; TRBD1 might be the D (5 bases). The CDR3 runs 13 residues. Between the trimmed V and J ends, which lost 2 bases and 2 bases, there was a span of 9 bases. The germline V gene has CDR1 GTSNPN and CDR2 SVGIG (reference sequence). The CDR3 loop is CAWSNTGNYGYTF. The CDR3 DNA follows: TGTGCCTGGAGTAACACAGGCAACTATGGCTACACCTTC.

The rearrangement links TRBV5-1 to TRBJ2-7; 7 bases map to TRBD1. Germline loops: CDR1 SGHRS, CDR2 YFSETQ. With V trimmed by 0 bases and J by 6 bases, 3 bases remained unmatched. This CDR3 has 13 residues. The CDR3 nucleotides are TGCGCCAGCAGCTTGGGACAGGGCGGCGAGCAGTACTTC. It codes for CASSLGQGGEQYF.

This clone was picked up one time. The chain uses TRBV5-6 and TRBJ1-5, with 11 bases matching TRBD1. CDR3 length: 19 residues. CDR1 is SGHDT, CDR2 YYEEEE, per germline. The V segment lost 0 bases and the J segment 5 bases; nucleotides outside the gene matches: 13. CDR3 nucleotide sequence: TGTGCCAGCAGCTTGGCGGACAGGGGGCGTTTCTCTCATCATCAGCCCCAGCATTTT. It encodes CASSLADRGRFSHHQPQHF.

A word on this clone: In the same sample, other DNA sequences code for this CDR3. The rearrangement links TRBV19 to TRBJ1-5; a possible D gene is TRBD1 (5 bases). Trimming cost V 5 bases and J 1 base, with 6 bases left between them. The germline V gene has CDR1 LNHDA and CDR2 SQIVND (reference sequence). The CDR3 runs to 13 residues. In DNA form, the CDR3 reads TGTGCCAGTAGTCAGGGAAGCAATCAGCCCCAGCATTTT. Translation: CASSQGSNQPQHF.

This clone was seen just once. V is TRBV5-6 and J is TRBJ2-7, with 7 bases lining up with TRBD1. The V segment lost 4 bases and the J segment 3 bases; nucleotides outside the gene matches: 7. This CDR3 is built from 14 residues. In germline, CDR1 is SGHDT, CDR2 YYEEEE. The CDR3 loop reads CASSLQGVLYEQYF. The DNA of the CDR3 is TGTGCCAGCAGCCTTCAGGGGGTCCTCTACGAGCAGTACTTC.

The V gene is TRBV4-1, the J gene TRBJ1-4, with D hard to call. Trimming stripped 6 bases from V and 10 bases from J, with 12 bases between. Germline CDR1 MGHRA, CDR2 YSYEKL. CDR3 length: 12 residues. In DNA form, the CDR3 reads TGCGCCAGCAGACAAACCCCGGGAAAACTGTTTTTT. Translated: CASRQTPGKLFF.

V gene TRBV19 combines with J gene TRBJ1-2, with 8 nucleotides matching TRBD1. The germline CDR1 and CDR2 sequences are LNHDA and SQIVND (reference sequence). V lost 5 bases to trimming and J lost 8 bases; unmatched junction nucleotides: 7. The CDR3 is 13 amino acids. The CDR3 DNA sequence: TGTGCCAGTAGTGCGACAGGGGTTGGCGGCTACACCTTC. It specifies CASSATGVGGYTF.

The rearrangement joins TRBV2 to TRBJ1-2; weak D call: TRBD1 (5 bases). The germline V gene encodes CDR1 SNHLY and CDR2 FYNNEI. V shed 6 bases and J shed 4 bases, with 18 bases lying between them. The CDR3 has 15 residues. The CDR3 region is CASSGDSGDFYGYTF. The CDR3 DNA sequence: TGTGCCAGCAGCGGTGACAGTGGGGACTTCTATGGCTACACCTTC.

V usage is TRBV20-1 and J usage is TRBJ2-7; D unclear. Germline V gene sequence: CDR1 DFQATT, CDR2 SNEGSKA (reference sequence). The CDR3 has 12 residues. Trimming cost V 3 bases and J 6 bases, with 12 bases left between them. The CDR3 protein is CSASSGNSEQYF. The CDR3 DNA sequence: TGCAGTGCTAGTTCCGGAAACAGCGAGCAGTACTTC.

The chain is built from TRBV5-1 and TRBJ1-6; 10 bases agree with TRBD1. The CDR3 is 14 residues long. CDR1 is SGHRS and CDR2 is YFSETQ in the germline V gene. Trimming at V came to 4 bases and at J to 8 bases, leaving 3 bases not matched to a gene. Here the CDR3 reads CASSPDRGDSPLHF. In DNA form, the CDR3 reads TGCGCCAGCAGCCCGGACAGGGGGGATTCACCCCTCCACTTT.

The chain recombines TRBV6-5 with TRBJ2-7; perhaps TRBD2 as D (5 bases). The germline CDR1 and CDR2 sequences are MNHEY and SVGAGI. Deletions cut 0 bases from V and 7 bases from J, with 19 bases between. The CDR3 is made up of 16 amino acids. CDR3 DNA sequence: TGTGCCAGCAGTTACTCGGTTGGGCCAAACGGCGGGGAGCAGTACTTC. It encodes CASSYSVGPNGGEQYF.

V is TRBV29-1 and J is TRBJ2-1; 12 bases map to TRBD1. In germline, CDR1 is SQVTM, CDR2 ANQGSEA. The CDR3 is made up of 16 amino acids. Trimming at V came to 4 bases and at J to 4 bases, leaving 8 bases not matched to a gene. The CDR3: CSVAGGTGGVYNEQFF. The CDR3 region has the DNA TGCAGCGTTGCGGGAGGGACAGGGGGCGTTTACAATGAGCAGTTCTTC.